These T cell receptor beta chains were read from a single sample in a study of T-cell reconstitution after alpha-beta-depleted transplantation in children. TCRdb recomputed calls from the PCR reads with MiXCR, one row per CDR3 protein. The table includes just under 150,000 distinct CDR3 sequences, 8% to 10% detected once. Source: PBMCs, mostly from graft donor cells, taken 180 days after TCRalphabeta/CD19-depleted stem cell transplant. The receptors originated from a female patient younger than 10 who had a stem cell transplant for congenital amegakaryocytic thrombocytopenia, so the T cells may come from the graft donor. The CDR3 runs from the conserved cysteine through the conserved F or W. The D gene is left open where the match is weak. The size of a clone is reported for some rows only, either as once, few or many, or as a class for expanded clones.

D	J	size	V	DNA	CDR3
.	TRBJ2-3	many	TRBV12-3/TRBV12-4	TGTGCCAGCAGCCTGGAGCGGGATACGCAGTATTTT	CASSLERDTQYF
.	TRBJ2-3	many	TRBV4-3	TGCGCCAGCAGCCTCCAATTCTCCGCTAGCACAGATACGCAGTATTTT	CASSLQFSASTDTQYF
.	TRBJ2-7	.	TRBV20-1	TGCAGTGCTAGAGGATTACAGGGTTACGAGCAGTACTTC	CSARGLQGYEQYF
TRBD1	TRBJ2-6	few	TRBV14	TGTGCCAGCAGCCCGGCCGGGACAGGGGGCTCTGGGGCCAACGTCCTGACTTTC	CASSPAGTGGSGANVLTF
TRBD2	TRBJ2-5	many	TRBV4-1	TGCGCCAGCAGCCAAGATAAGGACTTCGAGGGCGGGAGGGGGGAGACCCAGTACTTC	CASSQDKDFEGGRGETQYF
.	TRBJ1-1	many	TRBV29-1	TGCAGCGTTGAGAAGCCGGGGCACACTGAAGCTTTCTTT	CSVEKPGHTEAFF
TRBD2	TRBJ2-7	many	TRBV11-2	TGTGCCAGCAGCCCTCAAGCGGGAGGCCTTGTGGAGCAGTACTTC	CASSPQAGGLVEQYF
TRBD1	TRBJ1-2	many	TRBV29-1	TGCAGCGTTGGTACGCGACAGGGTAGTGGCTACACCTTC	CSVGTRQGSGYTF
TRBD1	TRBJ1-5	many	TRBV20-1	TGCAGTGCTAGGGCCAGACAGGGAGGGAATCAGCCCCAGCATTTT	CSARARQGGNQPQHF
.	TRBJ2-7	many	TRBV20-1	TGCAGTGCTTCACAGACCGACGAGCAGTACTTC	CSASQTDEQYF
.	TRBJ2-7	.	TRBV4-2	TGTGCCATGGGCCCCGGGCACCTCTCCTACGAGCAGTACTTC	CAMGPGHLSYEQYF
.	TRBJ2-4	few	TRBV18	TGTGCCAGCTCACCACCGCCGGGAAACATTCAGTACTTC	CASSPPPGNIQYF
.	TRBJ2-1	.	TRBV30	TGTGCCTGGAGTATGTACTCCTACAATGAGCAGTTCTTC	CAWSMYSYNEQFF
.	TRBJ2-1	.	TRBV19	TGTGCCAGTAGTATACAGGGAAGGAATGAGCAGTTCTTC	CASSIQGRNEQFF
.	TRBJ2-1	many	TRBV9	TGTGCCAGCAGCCCGCTCGTGGGCTCCTACAATGAGCAGTTCTTC	CASSPLVGSYNEQFF
.	TRBJ2-1	many	TRBV29-1	TGCAGCGTTGAGTCAAGGAGGCGGGGCAATGAGCAGTTCTTC	CSVESRRRGNEQFF
TRBD1	TRBJ1-1	few	TRBV6-2/TRBV6-3	TGTGCCAGCAGACACCAAGACAGGGGAATCACTGAAGCTTTCTTT	CASRHQDRGITEAFF
.	TRBJ1-1	.	TRBV6-1	TGTGCCAGCAGGACCGGGACAACAAGGGGGAACACTGAAGCTTTCTTT	CASRTGTTRGNTEAFF
.	TRBJ2-5	many	TRBV6-6	TGTGCCACCCTGTCCAGGGTAGGAGAGACCCAGTACTTC	CATLSRVGETQYF
TRBD2	TRBJ2-3	many	TRBV7-9	TGTGCCAGCAGCTTATTTGAGACTAGCACGGATTTT	CASSLFETSTDF
TRBD1	TRBJ2-7	.	TRBV2	TGTGCCAGCAGTGTTTGGGACAGAGCTCCTCTCTCAGCCTACGAGCAGTACTTC	CASSVWDRAPLSAYEQYF
.	TRBJ2-1	many	TRBV5-1	TGCGCCAGCAGCTTGGGTCTCCGGGCGTACTCCTACAATGAGCAGTTCTTC	CASSLGLRAYSYNEQFF
.	TRBJ1-6	.	TRBV5-5	TGTGCCAGCAGCCCCTCAGGGTCAAATTCACCCCTCCACTTT	CASSPSGSNSPLHF
TRBD1	TRBJ1-2	few	TRBV28	TGTGCCAGCAGTTGGGACAGGGGGGGTTATGGCTACACCTTC	CASSWDRGGYGYTF
TRBD1	TRBJ2-4	many	TRBV29-1	TGCAGCGTTCCCGGGACAGGGCCAACCAAAAACATTCAGTACTTC	CSVPGTGPTKNIQYF
TRBD2	TRBJ2-1	many	TRBV5-6	TGTGCCAGCAGCTCCGGGACAGCTCCGGGACTAGCGGGAGGGCCTAGGGGGGATGAGCAGTTCTTC	CASSSGTAPGLAGGPRGDEQFF
.	TRBJ2-1	.	TRBV20-1	TGCAGTGCTAGGGAACGGGCCCTCGCCTACAATGAGCAGTTCTTC	CSARERALAYNEQFF
.	TRBJ2-2	.	TRBV3-1	TGTGCCAGCAGCCTTCCAGACACCGGGGAGCTGTTTTTT	CASSLPDTGELFF